A selection of T cell receptor beta chains follows, all from one sample in a study of Ad26.COV2.S vaccination and SARS-CoV-2 variants. TCRdb keeps only in-frame clones here, not all; method: immunoSEQ multiplex PCR. The table shows 330,000 or so clones, with almost 90% occurring only once. Sample: peripheral blood, taken in a trial of Ad26.COV2.S vaccine versus placebo. These receptors all come from a person aged 18-65 years who received the Ad26.COV2.S COVID-19 vaccine or a placebo. Both conserved end residues are part of each CDR3. The D gene is left open where the match is weak. Size values are once, few and many counts, or a class for expanded clones, and some rows have none.

clone size	D gene	V gene	J gene	CDR3 DNA	CDR3 protein
.	.	TRBV7-6	TRBJ2-7	TGTGCCAGCAGCTTAGGGGCGGCGGGGAGCTCCTACGAGCAGTACTTC	CASSLGAAGSSYEQYF
few	TRBD1	TRBV27	TRBJ2-7	TGTGCCAGCAGGCAGACAGGGGGCGCGGTCTACGAGCAGTACTTC	CASRQTGGAVYEQYF
.	.	TRBV12-3/TRBV12-4	TRBJ1-1	TGTGCCACCTCGCCGGGTTTATCTGAAGCTTTCTTT	CATSPGLSEAFF
.	.	TRBV7-2	TRBJ1-1	TGTGCCAGCAGCTTAAGAACCGGTGAAGCTTTCTTT	CASSLRTGEAFF
.	.	TRBV5-1	TRBJ2-3	TGCGCCAGCAGCTTGGACCCGGGCCCTCGCACAGATACGCAGTATTTT	CASSLDPGPRTDTQYF
.	TRBD2	TRBV5-1	TRBJ2-1	TGCGCCAGCAGTGAAACTAGCGGGATTAATGAGCAGTTCTTC	CASSETSGINEQFF
.	TRBD1	TRBV9	TRBJ2-7	TGTGCCAGCAGCGAGACAGGGGGCGTCTACGAGCAGTACTTC	CASSETGGVYEQYF
.	TRBD1	TRBV6-2/TRBV6-3	TRBJ2-7	TGTGCCAGCAGTTACGGGACAGGGGACGAGCAGTACTTC	CASSYGTGDEQYF
.	.	TRBV5-6	TRBJ1-5	TGTGCCAGCAGCTCGGCCGACAGGAACAATCAGCCCCAGCATTTT	CASSSADRNNQPQHF
.	.	TRBV7-2	TRBJ1-2	TGTGCCAGCAGCTTAGGAGTTCAGAACTATGGCTACACCTTC	CASSLGVQNYGYTF
.	TRBD2	TRBV19	TRBJ2-1	TGTGCCAGTGGACTAGCGAATTACAATGAGCAGTTCTTC	CASGLANYNEQFF
.	TRBD2	TRBV6-5	TRBJ2-7	TGTGCCAGCAGTTATTCTAGCGGGGGTTACGAGCAGTACTTC	CASSYSSGGYEQYF
once	.	TRBV3-1/TRBV3-2	TRBJ1-1	TGTGCCAGCAGCCAAGAGGGGACATTTAGGCTATCTTTCTTT	CASSQEGTFRLSFF
.	.	TRBV7-2	TRBJ1-1	TGTGCCAGCAGCCGGGACGTCCGGAACACTGAAGCTTTCTTT	CASSRDVRNTEAFF
.	.	TRBV19	TRBJ1-5	TGTGCCAGTAGTATCTCTAGTATGCAGCCCCAGCATTTT	CASSISSMQPQHF
.	.	TRBV18	TRBJ1-2	TGTGCCAGCTCAGCCTCCATAAATGGCTACACCTTC	CASSASINGYTF
.	TRBD2	TRBV10-3	TRBJ2-3	TGTGCCATCAGTGGCGGGGGAGGAGATACGCAGTATTTT	CAISGGGGDTQYF
.	.	TRBV9	TRBJ2-5	TGTGCCAGCAGCGTAGCCGCCGACAGGGCGGGGGAGACCCAGTACTTC	CASSVAADRAGETQYF
.	.	TRBV6-5	TRBJ1-3	TGTGCCAGCAGGGGGGGAAGATCTGGAAACACCATATATTTT	CASRGGRSGNTIYF
.	.	TRBV6-5	TRBJ1-1	TGTGCCAGCAGTTACGGGTTCATGAACACTGAAGCTTTCTTT	CASSYGFMNTEAFF
.	.	TRBV27	TRBJ1-2	TGTGCCAGCAGTTTACGACCGGGCAGATCTTACTATGGCTACACCTTC	CASSLRPGRSYYGYTF
.	.	TRBV28	TRBJ2-2	TGTGCCAGCAGCCCCCTAGGACGAAGGTCCGGGGAGCTGTTTTTT	CASSPLGRRSGELFF
.	.	TRBV7-8	TRBJ1-4	TGTGCCAGCAGCATTTTTGAAAAACTGTTTTTT	CASSIFEKLFF
once	.	TRBV4-3	TRBJ1-1	TGCGCCAGCAGCCATTCCCGGACGGGGGCTTTGAACACTGAAGCTTTCTTT	CASSHSRTGALNTEAFF
.	TRBD2	TRBV27	TRBJ2-1	TGTGCCAGCAGTTTATGGGGACTAGCGGCCTCCTACAATGAGCAGTTCTTC	CASSLWGLAASYNEQFF
.	TRBD1	TRBV24-1	TRBJ2-1	TGTGCCACCAGTGACCCCTCCAGGGGGCCTTACAATGAGCAGTTCTTC	CATSDPSRGPYNEQFF
.	TRBD2	TRBV9	TRBJ2-5	TGTGCCAGCAGCGTAGCTAGCGGGGGTTGGGTGAAGGAGACCCAGTACTTC	CASSVASGGWVKETQYF
.	.	TRBV27	TRBJ1-4	TGTGCCAGCAGTTTTCAGCTACAGGGAGAAAAACTGTTTTTT	CASSFQLQGEKLFF
once	.	TRBV18	TRBJ2-1	TGTGCCAGCTCACCACCCCTACAGACTTGGAATGAGCAGTTCTTC	CASSPPLQTWNEQFF
.	.	TRBV19	TRBJ2-2	TGTGCCAGTAGTATGTACGGACAGAGCACCGGGGAGCTGTTTTTT	CASSMYGQSTGELFF
once	.	TRBV7-2	TRBJ1-2	TGTGCCAGCAGCCGGTCGGGGGAAGACTATGGCTACACCTTC	CASSRSGEDYGYTF
.	TRBD2	TRBV2	TRBJ2-1	TGTGCCAGCAGTGAATCGCGGGAGGCCCGAAAGATACGCTACAATGAGCAGTTCTTC	CASSESREARKIRYNEQFF
.	.	TRBV7-8	TRBJ2-7	TGTGCCAGCAGCTTAGATTTGGAGGTCTACGAGCAGTACTTC	CASSLDLEVYEQYF
once	.	TRBV29-1	TRBJ2-1	TGCAGCGTTGTGTGGACGGGGCAGTTCTTC	CSVVWTGQFF
.	TRBD1	TRBV5-8	TRBJ2-5	TGTGCCAGCAGCTTGTACCCTTTTCGGGACAGGTGGGAGACCCAGTACTTC	CASSLYPFRDRWETQYF
.	TRBD1	TRBV19	TRBJ2-1	TGTGCCAGTAGGGGGACAGCCCTAACCTACAATGAGCAGTTCTTC	CASRGTALTYNEQFF
.	TRBD1	TRBV19	TRBJ1-1	TGTGCCAGTAAACGACAGGGGAACACTGAAGCTTTCTTT	CASKRQGNTEAFF
.	.	TRBV4-1	TRBJ1-5	TGCGCCAGCAGCCAGGACAGTTCTAATCAGCCCCAGCATTTT	CASSQDSSNQPQHF
.	TRBD2	TRBV11-2	TRBJ2-2	TGTGCCAGCAGCTTAGGCGGGAGCACCGGGGAGCTGTTTTTT	CASSLGGSTGELFF
.	TRBD1	TRBV7-2	TRBJ1-4	TGTGCCAGCAGCTTAGGACAGGGTGAAAAACTGTTTTTT	CASSLGQGEKLFF
.	TRBD1	TRBV9	TRBJ1-2	TGTGCCAGCAGCTCCCGCCCCGTCGGGACAGGTTATGGCTACACCTTC	CASSSRPVGTGYGYTF
.	.	TRBV23-1	TRBJ1-4	TGCGCCAGCAGTCACGGCCAACGGAAACTGGATGAAAAACTGTTTTTT	CASSHGQRKLDEKLFF
.	TRBD2	TRBV6-2/TRBV6-3	TRBJ2-1	TGTGCCAGCAGTTACTCAGGCGGGGGGAACAATGAGCAGTTCTTC	CASSYSGGGNNEQFF
.	TRBD1	TRBV7-9	TRBJ1-2	TGTGCCAGCAGCTTAGACAGCTCGTTTCTCGGGACAGGGCTCTATGGCTACACCTTC	CASSLDSSFLGTGLYGYTF
once	.	TRBV6-5	TRBJ2-7	TGTGCCAGCAGCCCAGGCATCTCCTACGAGCAGTACTTC	CASSPGISYEQYF
once	.	TRBV7-6	TRBJ2-5	TGTGCCAGCAGCTTAGCTTCCACCGTGGGGGCGAGAGAGACCCAGTACTTC	CASSLASTVGARETQYF